This T cell receptor beta chain came from a study of blood T cell repertoires in COVID-19. At the level of the study: From the United States, Italy and Spain came samples of acute and convalescent COVID-19.

V lost 4 bases, J lost 5 bases, and 4 bases stayed unmatched. The CDR3 is made up of 14 amino acids. The germline V gene has CDR1 ENHRY and CDR2 SYGVKD. Before they entered the study, exposed participants had met a COVID-19 case within 2 weeks. Original processing notes: Estimation of nucleated cell counts relied on the amplification of reference gene primers. TCRdb's table, derived via immunoSEQ multiplex PCR, lists solely in-frame clones and lacks some. The V and J calls and the clone size are those of that table, but D and trimming were determined from the DNA. This sample has hundreds of thousands of clones, with approximately 86% found just once.

The source of this sequence is a woman aged 25 to 39 who had been exposed to COVID-19. V usage is TRBV10-3 and J usage is TRBJ2-3, with 9 bases that match TRBD1. Sequencing input: PBMCs or T cells enriched from blood (not recorded which). CDR3: CAISGQGVGDTQYF. The CDR3 nucleotides are TGTGCCATCAGTGGACAGGGGGTCGGAGATACGCAGTATTTT.